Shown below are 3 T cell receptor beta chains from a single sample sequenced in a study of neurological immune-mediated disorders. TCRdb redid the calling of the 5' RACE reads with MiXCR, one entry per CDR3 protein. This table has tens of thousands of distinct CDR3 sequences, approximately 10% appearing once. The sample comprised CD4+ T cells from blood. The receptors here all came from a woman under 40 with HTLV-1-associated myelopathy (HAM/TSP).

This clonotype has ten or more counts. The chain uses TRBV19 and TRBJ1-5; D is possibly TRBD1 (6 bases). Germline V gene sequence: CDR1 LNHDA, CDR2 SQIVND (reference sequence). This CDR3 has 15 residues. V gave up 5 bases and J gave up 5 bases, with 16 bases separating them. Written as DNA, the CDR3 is TGTGCCAGTAGTCCCTCAGGGGTGAGGCATCAGCCCCAGCATTTT. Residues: CASSPSGVRHQPQHF.

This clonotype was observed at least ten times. The chain's CDR3 is CASSRSPGDTEAFF. CDR3 DNA: TGTGCCAGCTCCCGAAGTCCCGGAGACACTGAAGCTTTCTTT. This chain connects TRBV18 to TRBJ1-1; D is unclear. The CDR3 length is 14 residues. The germline V and J ends were trimmed by 6 bases and 3 bases, with 14 bases remaining between them. The V gene's germline CDR1 is KGHSH and CDR2 LQKENI.

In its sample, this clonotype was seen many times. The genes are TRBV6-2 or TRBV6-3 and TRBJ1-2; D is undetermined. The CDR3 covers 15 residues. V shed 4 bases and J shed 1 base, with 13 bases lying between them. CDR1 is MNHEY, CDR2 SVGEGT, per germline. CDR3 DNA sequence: TGTGCCAGCAGTTCACCCATCAGACTTAACTATGGCTACACCTTC. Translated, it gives CASSSPIRLNYGYTF.